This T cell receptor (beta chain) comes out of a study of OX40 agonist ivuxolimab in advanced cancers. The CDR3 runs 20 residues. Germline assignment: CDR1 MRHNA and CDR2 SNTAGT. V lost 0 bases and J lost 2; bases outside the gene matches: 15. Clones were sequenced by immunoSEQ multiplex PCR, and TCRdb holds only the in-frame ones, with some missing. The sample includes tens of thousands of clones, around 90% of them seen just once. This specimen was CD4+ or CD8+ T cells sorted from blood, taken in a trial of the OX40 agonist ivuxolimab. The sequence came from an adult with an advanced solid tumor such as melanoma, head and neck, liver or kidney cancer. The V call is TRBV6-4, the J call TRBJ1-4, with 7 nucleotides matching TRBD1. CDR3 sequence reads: CASSDSQGWAGGKTNEKLFF. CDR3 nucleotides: TGTGCCAGCAGTGACTCCCAAGGCTGGGCAGGGGGGAAGACTAATGAAAAACTGTTTTTT.